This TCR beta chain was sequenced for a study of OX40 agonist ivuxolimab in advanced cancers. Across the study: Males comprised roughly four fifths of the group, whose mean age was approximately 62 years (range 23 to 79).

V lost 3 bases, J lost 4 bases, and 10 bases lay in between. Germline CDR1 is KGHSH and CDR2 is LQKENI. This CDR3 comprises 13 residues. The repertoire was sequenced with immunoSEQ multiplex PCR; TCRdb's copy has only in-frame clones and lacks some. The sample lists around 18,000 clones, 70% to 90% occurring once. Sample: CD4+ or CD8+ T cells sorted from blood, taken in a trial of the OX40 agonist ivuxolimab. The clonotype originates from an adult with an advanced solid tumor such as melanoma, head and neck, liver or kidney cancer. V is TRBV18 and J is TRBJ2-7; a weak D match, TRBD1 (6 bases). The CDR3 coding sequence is TGTGCCAGCTCACCCGGGACAATTTACGAGCAGTACTTC. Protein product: CASSPGTIYEQYF. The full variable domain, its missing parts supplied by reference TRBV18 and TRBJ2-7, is NAGVMQNPRHLVRRRGQEARLRCSPMKGHSHVYWYRQLPEEGLKFMVYLQKENIIDESGMPKERFSAEFPKEGPSILRIQQVVRGDSAAYFCASSPGTIYEQYFGPGTRLTVT.